Presented here are 17 T cell receptor beta chains from one specimen sequenced in a study of T cells in Graves' hyperthyroidism and ophthalmopathy. RNA transcripts yielded amplified TCR beta CDR3 regions. The TCR CDR3 first-round RT-PCR relied on the HTBI primer set. TCRdb reanalysed the multiplex PCR reads using MiXCR and keeps one entry per CDR3 protein. The table includes hundreds of thousands of distinct CDR3 sequences, around 20% detected once. Source material: blood. The receptors originated from a man aged 25-40 years with Graves' ophthalmopathy.

This clonotype was observed at least ten times. This chain joins TRBV11-2 and TRBJ1-1, with TRBD1 matching 8 bases. Germline lookup yields CDR1 SGHAT and CDR2 FQNNGV. The CDR3 is 15 residues long. J gave up 5 bases and V 2 bases, and 7 bases lay outside the gene matches. CDR3 amino acids: CASSLFQGAGTEAFF. CDR3 nucleotide sequence: TGTGCCAGCAGCTTATTTCAGGGGGCTGGGACTGAAGCTTTCTTT.

This clonotype was seen only a few times. The rearrangement joins TRBV28 to TRBJ1-5; TRBD1 matches 8 bases. The CDR3 is made up of 13 amino acids. The V gene end was trimmed by 6 bases and the J gene end by 9 bases; junction bases not matched to a gene: 7. Germline assignment: CDR1 MDHEN and CDR2 SYDVKM. The CDR3 spells CASSSDRGGPQHF. CDR3 nucleotide sequence: TGTGCCAGCAGCTCCGACAGGGGAGGGCCCCAGCATTTT.

This chain links TRBV4-1 with TRBJ1-2; D unclear. CDR1 is MGHRA and CDR2 is YSYEKL in the germline V gene. This CDR3 is built from 12 residues. Between the trimmed V and J ends, which lost 5 bases and 8 bases, there was a span of 12 bases. CDR3 coding DNA: TGCGCCAGCAGCGCCCCGTCAGGAGGCTACACCTTC. Protein: CASSAPSGGYTF.

The chain recombines TRBV5-1 with TRBJ2-7, with D perhaps TRBD1 (6 bases). The V gene lost 4 bases and the J gene lost 4 bases, with 12 bases spanning the gap. CDR1 SGHRS and CDR2 YFSETQ come from the germline V gene. This CDR3 comprises 13 residues. The CDR3 here is CASSPLRGYEQYF. The CDR3 region has the DNA TGCGCCAGCAGCCCCCTCAGGGGTTACGAGCAGTACTTC.

This clonotype was seen only a few times. The chain employs TRBV10-3 and TRBJ1-1, with D possibly being TRBD1 (6 bases). Per the germline V gene, CDR1 is ENHRY and CDR2 is SYGVKD. V was pared by 4 bases and J by 6 bases, with 9 bases between. CDR3 length equals 12 residues. CDR3 sequence reads: CAISAEGAEAFF. CDR3 DNA: TGTGCCATCAGTGCAGAGGGGGCTGAAGCTTTCTTT.

This clonotype was seen a handful of times. This sequence joins TRBV20-1 and TRBJ1-2; 9 bases are shared with TRBD1. Trimming took 4 bases from V and 2 from J; bases not matched to a gene: 2. The germline gives CDR1 DFQATT, CDR2 SNEGSKA (reference sequence). This CDR3 has 13 residues. CDR3 amino acids: CSAKGQGNYGYTF. The CDR3 DNA reads TGCAGTGCTAAGGGACAGGGAAACTATGGCTACACCTTC.

CDR3 bases: TGCAGTGCTAGGGACAGGAACTCTGGAAACACCATATATTTT. Its protein product is CSARDRNSGNTIYF. The rearrangement joins TRBV20-1 to TRBJ1-3; 7 bases fit TRBD1. This CDR3 is 14 amino acids long. J was trimmed by 0 bases and V by 3 bases; bases with no gene match: 2. The germline V gene encodes CDR1 DFQATT and CDR2 SNEGSKA (reference sequence).

This clonotype was seen a few times. The J gene is TRBJ2-5, the V gene TRBV5-1; TRBD2 matches at 7 bases. CDR3 length: 15 amino acids. V shed 3 bases and J 4 bases; nucleotides not matched to a gene: 9. Looked up from germline, CDR1 is SGHRS and CDR2 is YFSETQ. CDR3 coding DNA: TGCGCCAGCAGCTCCGATAAACCGGGGGGAGAGACCCAGTACTTC. Its translation is CASSSDKPGGETQYF.

Only a few counts were recorded for this clonotype. The chain uses TRBV6-1 and TRBJ2-7, with D possibly being TRBD1 (7 bases). V was trimmed by 8 bases and J by 2 bases, leaving 22 bases between them. Germline assignment: CDR1 MNHNS and CDR2 SASEGT. The CDR3 totals 16 residues. CDR3 protein: CASRGPQGGKTYEQYF. CDR3 DNA: TGTGCCAGCCGGGGCCCGCAGGGGGGCAAAACCTACGAGCAGTACTTC.

This clonotype has a count of ten or more. The rearrangement joins TRBV18 to TRBJ2-7; 7 positions agree with TRBD1. V dropped 3 bases and J dropped 1; count of bases not matched to a gene: 6. The CDR3 has 15 amino acids. Germline CDR1 KGHSH, CDR2 LQKENI. CDR3 loop: CASSPAPGQSYEQYF. In nucleotides, the CDR3 is TGTGCCAGCTCACCTGCCCCGGGACAGTCCTACGAGCAGTACTTC.

This clonotype was observed a few times. The chain links TRBV11-2 to TRBJ2-6; weak D call: TRBD2 (5 bases). V was clipped by 4 bases and J by 4 bases, with 17 bases between them. Germline V gene sequence: CDR1 SGHAT, CDR2 FQNNGV. The CDR3 has 17 amino acids. The CDR3, as DNA: TGTGCCAGCAGCTCCCACCGGAAGGGAGCAGGGGCCAACGTCCTGACTTTC. Translation gives CASSSHRKGAGANVLTF. Using reference TRBV11-2 and TRBJ2-6 for the parts outside the CDR3, the full variable domain is EAGVAQSPRYKIIEKRQSVAFWCNPISGHATLYWYQQILGQGPKLLIQFQNNGVVDDSQLPKDRFSAERLKGVDSTLKIQPAKLEDSAVYLCASSSHRKGAGANVLTFGAGSRLTVL.

This chain's CDR3 is CASSSWGDRGRETQYF. CDR3 coding DNA: TGCGCCAGCAGCTCTTGGGGGGACAGGGGTCGGGAGACCCAGTACTTC. The chain carries TRBV5-1 and TRBJ2-5, with 10 positions matching TRBD1. In germline, CDR1 is SGHRS, CDR2 YFSETQ. The ends lost 3 bases at V and 5 bases at J; junction bases unmatched: 10. CDR3 length equals 16 residues.

Many counts were recorded for this clonotype. The J gene is TRBJ2-5, the V gene TRBV7-3, with 7 bases lining up with TRBD2. The CDR3 is 13 amino acids. Per germline, CDR1 SGHTA and CDR2 FQGTGA. After removal of 3 bases from V and 5 bases from J, the junction contained 3 bases not matched to a gene. The CDR3 here is CASSLYGGETQYF. The CDR3 nucleotides read TGTGCCAGCAGCTTGTACGGGGGGGAGACCCAGTACTTC.

This chain uses TRBV29-1 with TRBJ1-2; possibly TRBD1 for D (6 bases). Trimming pared 4 bases from V and 5 bases from J, leaving 11 bases between. The CDR3 spans 12 residues. CDR1 and CDR2 from the germline V gene are SQVTM and ANQGSEA. CDR3 DNA sequence: TGCAGCGTTGGGAAGGGGGATTATGGCTACACCTTC. Its translation: CSVGKGDYGYTF.

This clonotype came up a few times. The gene calls are TRBV4-1 and TRBJ2-1; D is ambiguous. The V end was cut by 0 bases, the J end by 7 bases, with 16 bases between. CDR3 length: 16 amino acids. Germline lookup yields CDR1 MGHRA and CDR2 YSYEKL. In nucleotides, the CDR3 is TGCGCCAGCAGCCAAGATCCCACCGCTCCCAAAAATGAGCAGTTCTTC. Protein sequence: CASSQDPTAPKNEQFF.

This sequence joins TRBV5-6 and TRBJ2-2; no reliable D call. Trimming took 1 base from V and 1 from J, leaving 5 bases between them. CDR1 is SGHDT and CDR2 is YYEEEE in the germline V gene. The CDR3 has 14 amino acids. The CDR3 region is CASSLKLNTGELFF. CDR3 sequence (DNA): TGTGCCAGCAGCTTGAAACTGAACACCGGGGAGCTGTTTTTT.

This chain uses TRBV20-1 with TRBJ2-1, with TRBD2 identical over 10 bases. CDR3 length equals 16 residues. After removal of 3 bases from V and 1 base from J, the junction contained 6 bases not matched to a gene. The V gene's germline CDR1 is DFQATT and CDR2 SNEGSKA (reference sequence). This chain's CDR3 is CSASDSGRYSYNEQFF. In DNA form, the CDR3 reads TGCAGTGCTAGTGATAGCGGGAGGTATTCCTACAATGAGCAGTTCTTC.